This T cell receptor beta chain was sequenced for a study of blood T cells in healthy people across ages. Peripheral blood from each donor was collected in a volume of approximately 9.5 milliliters. General study points: With unsorted PBMCs, a conclusive comparison of naive versus antigen-experienced cells was not possible. Long-lived donors had more naive CD4+ cells and higher diversity than aged donors.

Combining a sample-barcoded 5' primer with a J-beta primer mix, a second PCR ran for 7 to 11 cycles. TCRdb reanalysed the 5' RACE reads using MiXCR and keeps one entry per CDR3 protein. The table records about 560,000 distinct CDR3 sequences, roughly a quarter of them present only once. This CDR3 has 15 residues. The germline CDR1 and CDR2 sequences are SGHVS and FQNEAQ. V gave up 5 bases and J gave up 5 bases, with 16 bases separating them. Remarks on this clonotype: Antigen unknown.

These data are also associated with another study on T cells of mothers and their children. That source adds: The donor cohort consisted of three healthy Caucasian mothers and their six children.

The TCR was taken from a boy aged 2-15 years in good health. This sequence joins TRBV7-8 and TRBJ2-1; no firm D call. Sequencing was done on a sample of blood. CDR3 DNA sequence: TGTGCCAGCAGCAAAGCCGGGTTCCTAGACAATGAGCAGTTCTTC. The encoded protein is CASSKAGFLDNEQFF.